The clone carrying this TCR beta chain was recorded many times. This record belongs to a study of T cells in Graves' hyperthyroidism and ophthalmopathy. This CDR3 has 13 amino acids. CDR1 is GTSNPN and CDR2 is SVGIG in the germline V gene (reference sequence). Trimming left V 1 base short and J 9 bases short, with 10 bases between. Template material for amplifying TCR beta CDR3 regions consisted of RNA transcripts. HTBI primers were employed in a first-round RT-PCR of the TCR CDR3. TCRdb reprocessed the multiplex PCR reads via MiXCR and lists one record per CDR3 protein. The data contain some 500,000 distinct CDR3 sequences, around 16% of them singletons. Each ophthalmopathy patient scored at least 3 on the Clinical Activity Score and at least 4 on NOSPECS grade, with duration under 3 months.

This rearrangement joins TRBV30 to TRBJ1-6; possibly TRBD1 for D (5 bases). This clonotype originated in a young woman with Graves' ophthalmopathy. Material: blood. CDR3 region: CAWSGQSGSPLHF. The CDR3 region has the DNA TGTGCCTGGAGTGGACAGTCCGGTTCACCCCTCCACTTT.